In this sample, the clone carrying this TCR beta chain turned up a few times. The CDR3 regions of TCR beta were amplified from RNA transcripts. The TCR CDR3 first-round RT-PCR relied on the HTBI primer set. TCRdb processed the multiplex PCR reads anew with MiXCR; each CDR3 protein has one entry. Of about 460,000 distinct CDR3 sequences listed, roughly 23% are singletons. This entry is derived from a study of T cells in Graves' hyperthyroidism and ophthalmopathy. In germline, CDR1 is LNHDA, CDR2 SQIVND (reference sequence). The CDR3 contains 15 residues. With 3 bases removed from V and 5 bases from J, the gap between germline ends came to 16 bases.

Sequencing was done on a sample of blood. The source is a woman between 65 and 79 years old with Graves' ophthalmopathy. This rearrangement joins TRBV19 to TRBJ2-5, with a tentative D call TRBD2 (6 bases). Written as DNA, the CDR3 is TGTGCCAGTAGTATGGGAGCGGGCACTCGGGAGACCCAGTACTTC. It encodes CASSMGAGTRETQYF.